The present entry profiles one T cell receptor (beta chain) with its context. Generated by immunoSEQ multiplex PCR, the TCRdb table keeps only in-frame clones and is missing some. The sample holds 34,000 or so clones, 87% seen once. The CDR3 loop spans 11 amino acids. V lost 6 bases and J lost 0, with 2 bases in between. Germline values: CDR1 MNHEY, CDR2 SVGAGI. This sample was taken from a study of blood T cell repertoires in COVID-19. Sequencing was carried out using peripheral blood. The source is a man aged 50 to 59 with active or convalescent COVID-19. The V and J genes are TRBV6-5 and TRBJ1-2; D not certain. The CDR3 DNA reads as TGTGCCAGCAGCTCTAACTATGGCTACACCTTC. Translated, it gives CASSSNYGYTF.